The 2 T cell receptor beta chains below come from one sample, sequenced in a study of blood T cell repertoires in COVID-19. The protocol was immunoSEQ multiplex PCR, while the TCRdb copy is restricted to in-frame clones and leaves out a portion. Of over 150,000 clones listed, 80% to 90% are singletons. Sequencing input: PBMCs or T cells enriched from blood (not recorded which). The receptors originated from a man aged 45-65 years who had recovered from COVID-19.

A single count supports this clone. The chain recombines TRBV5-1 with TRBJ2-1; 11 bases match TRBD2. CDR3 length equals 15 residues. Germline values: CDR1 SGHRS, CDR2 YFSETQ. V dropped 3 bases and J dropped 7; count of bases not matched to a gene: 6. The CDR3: CASSSETSGENEQFF. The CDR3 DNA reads TGCGCCAGCAGCTCGGAGACTAGCGGGGAGAATGAGCAGTTCTTC.

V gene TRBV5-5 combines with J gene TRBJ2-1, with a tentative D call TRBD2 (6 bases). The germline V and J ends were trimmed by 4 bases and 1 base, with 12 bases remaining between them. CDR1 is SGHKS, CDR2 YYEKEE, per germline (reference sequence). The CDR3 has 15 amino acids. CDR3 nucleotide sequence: TGTGCCAGCAGCCCGAGACGGGAGTCCTACAATGAGCAGTTCTTC. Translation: CASSPRRESYNEQFF.